One and the same sample provided the 27 T cell receptor beta chains below, sequenced in a study of OX40 agonist ivuxolimab in advanced cancers. Data came from immunoSEQ multiplex PCR; TCRdb stores just in-frame clones and leaves some out. The sample has about 40,000 clones, around 88% seen once. The starting material was CD4+ or CD8+ T cells sorted from blood, obtained in a trial of the OX40 agonist ivuxolimab. These receptors originate from an adult with an advanced solid tumor such as melanoma, head and neck, liver or kidney cancer.

The J gene is TRBJ2-7, the V gene TRBV4-1, with TRBD2 matching 12 bases. V lost 2 bases, J lost 4 bases, and 6 bases stayed unmatched. This CDR3 is built from 16 residues. Germline-derived CDR1 and CDR2 are MGHRA and YSYEKL. Written as DNA, the CDR3 is TGCGCCAGCAGCCAAAACCCCGGGACTAGCGGGTACGAGCAGTACTTC. As protein: CASSQNPGTSGYEQYF.

V usage is TRBV7-2 and J usage is TRBJ2-1; D ambiguous. Germline CDR1 and CDR2: SGHTA and FQGNSA. The CDR3 is made up of 12 amino acids. With 1 base removed from V and 9 bases from J, the gap between germline ends came to 7 bases. CDR3 in DNA: TGTGCCAGCAGCTTAGTAGGTAGTGAGCAGTTCTTC. It is translated as CASSLVGSEQFF.

The V call is TRBV5-4, the J call TRBJ2-4; a possible D gene is TRBD2 (5 bases). The CDR3 sequence is 15 residues long. Germline lookup yields CDR1 SGHNT and CDR2 YYREEE (reference sequence). V gave up 1 base and J gave up 4 bases, with 12 bases separating them. The CDR3 nucleotides are TGTGCCAGCAGCTTGTATAGCGATGGAAAAAACATTCAGTACTTC. Amino acids: CASSLYSDGKNIQYF.

The V and J genes are TRBV28 and TRBJ2-1, with TRBD2 matching 10 bases. Trimming took 1 base from V and 10 from J; bases not matched to a gene: 7. The germline gives CDR1 MDHEN, CDR2 SYDVKM. The CDR3 contains 15 residues. The chain's CDR3 is CASSLYLAGVGEQFF. The CDR3 region has the DNA TGTGCCAGCAGTTTATATCTAGCGGGAGTAGGCGAGCAGTTCTTC. Full variable domain (remainder filled in from reference TRBV28 and TRBJ2-1): DVKVTQSSRYLVKRTGEKVFLECVQDMDHENMFWYRQDPGLGLRLIYFSYDVKMKEKGDIPEGYSVSREKKERFSLILESASTNQTSMYLCASSLYLAGVGEQFFGPGTRLTVL.

The chain combines TRBV27 with TRBJ2-5, with D perhaps TRBD1 (6 bases). Trimming pared 5 bases from V and 5 bases from J, leaving 21 bases between. The CDR3 runs to 16 residues. From germline, CDR1 is MNHEY and CDR2 SMNVEV (reference sequence). CDR3 nucleotides: TGTGCCAGCAGTGCCTTACTAGGACAGCCTTGGGAGACCCAGTACTTC. Translation: CASSALLGQPWETQYF.

The genes are TRBV11-2 and TRBJ1-2, with D hard to call. The germline V gene encodes CDR1 SGHAT and CDR2 FQNNGV. Trimming cost V 3 bases and J 11 bases, with 13 bases left between them. This CDR3 has 12 residues. As DNA, the CDR3 is TGTGCCAGCAGCTTCGGGCAGAGCGCTTACACCTTC. Amino acids: CASSFGQSAYTF.

The chain carries TRBV6-5 and TRBJ2-1; D may be TRBD2 (6 bases). The germline V gene encodes CDR1 MNHEY and CDR2 SVGAGI. The V and J ends lost 6 bases and 8 bases respectively, with 14 bases between them. The CDR3 sequence is 13 residues long. CDR3 nucleotides: TGTGCCAGCAGCCAAGACCCGGGGGATGAGCAGTTCTTC. Translation gives CASSQDPGDEQFF.

This chain connects TRBV13 to TRBJ2-5, with 7 bases matching TRBD2. Germline loops: CDR1 PRHDT, CDR2 FYEKMQ (reference sequence). Unmatched junction bases numbered 7, after V lost 5 bases and J lost 1 base. The CDR3 loop spans 15 amino acids. CDR3 DNA: TGTGCCAGCAGCGTTAGCGGGTGGGTCCAAGAGACCCAGTACTTC. Residues: CASSVSGWVQETQYF.

The chain joins TRBV28 to TRBJ1-1; D uncertain. The CDR3 is 13 amino acids. The V gene lost 5 bases and the J gene lost 4 bases, with 11 bases spanning the gap. Per the germline V gene, CDR1 is MDHEN and CDR2 is SYDVKM. CDR3 region: CASSLGRFTEAFF. DNA for the CDR3: TGTGCCAGCAGTCTAGGACGGTTCACTGAAGCTTTCTTT. The full variable domain, rest sourced from reference TRBV28 and TRBJ1-1, is DVKVTQSSRYLVKRTGEKVFLECVQDMDHENMFWYRQDPGLGLRLIYFSYDVKMKEKGDIPEGYSVSREKKERFSLILESASTNQTSMYLCASSLGRFTEAFFGQGTRLTVV.

This clone was counted between two and nine times. Written as DNA, the CDR3 is TGTGCCAGCAGCACCCCCTCGGGTTATAATGAGCAGTTCTTC. It is translated as CASSTPSGYNEQFF. This rearrangement joins TRBV7-9 to TRBJ2-1, with D unresolved. Germline-derived CDR1 and CDR2 are SEHNR and FQNEAQ (reference sequence). CDR3 length equals 14 residues. Trimming pared 5 bases from V and 7 bases from J, leaving 15 bases between.

The rearrangement joins TRBV6-5 to TRBJ1-1; D is perhaps TRBD1 (5 bases). V gave up 2 bases and J gave up 4 bases, with 11 bases separating them. The CDR3 loop spans 14 amino acids. The germline gives CDR1 MNHEY, CDR2 SVGAGI. The CDR3 here is CASSYGGAGTEAFF. The CDR3, as DNA: TGTGCCAGCAGTTACGGGGGAGCGGGCACTGAAGCTTTCTTT.

The genes are TRBV27 and TRBJ2-5, with TRBD1 identical over 11 bases. Germline V gives CDR1 MNHEY, CDR2 SMNVEV (reference sequence). The CDR3 runs 17 residues. The J segment lost 0 bases and the V segment lost 5 bases, leaving 8 bases of the junction unmatched. CDR3: CASSPWDRGLYQETQYF. The CDR3 DNA reads as TGTGCCAGCAGTCCCTGGGACAGGGGGTTGTACCAAGAGACCCAGTACTTC.

This clone was found a few times. V gene TRBV5-1 combines with J gene TRBJ2-2, with TRBD2 as a possible D gene (7 bases). The germline CDR1 and CDR2 sequences are SGHRS and YFSETQ. Trimming stripped 4 bases from V and 0 bases from J, with 22 bases between. The CDR3 has 19 residues. The CDR3 is CASSPVGHPLATNTGELFF. Written as DNA, the CDR3 is TGCGCCAGCAGCCCTGTGGGACATCCACTAGCGACGAACACCGGGGAGCTGTTTTTT.

The chain combines TRBV9 with TRBJ1-3, with 8 bases that match TRBD1. CDR1 SGDLS and CDR2 YYNGEE come from the germline V gene. The CDR3 spans 16 residues. Germline trimming cut 3 bases from V and 2 bases from J; bases unmatched to any gene: 7. The CDR3: CASSDGTGQPGNTIYF. The CDR3 DNA reads as TGTGCCAGCAGCGACGGGACAGGCCAACCTGGAAACACCATATATTTT.

The table lists this clone with a count of one. The rearrangement uses TRBV27 and TRBJ1-2; D unresolved. This CDR3 has 13 residues. The germline V gene has CDR1 MNHEY and CDR2 SMNVEV (reference sequence). V shed 4 bases and J shed 4 bases, with 10 bases lying between them. CDR3 residues: CASSSLGVYGYTF. CDR3 bases: TGTGCCAGCAGTTCCCTCGGGGTCTATGGCTACACCTTC.

This chain joins TRBV19 and TRBJ2-7; D may be TRBD1 (5 bases). Germline CDR1 is LNHDA and CDR2 is SQIVND (reference sequence). This CDR3 is 15 amino acids long. V shed 3 bases and J shed 2 bases, with 14 bases lying between them. The chain's CDR3 is CASSILWGGTYEQYF. In nucleotides, the CDR3 is TGTGCCAGTAGTATTCTGTGGGGCGGAACCTACGAGCAGTACTTC.

The CDR3 here is CASSVVGSSGNTIYF. The CDR3 nucleotides are TGTGCCAGCAGCGTAGTGGGCAGCTCTGGAAACACCATATATTTT. The chain recombines TRBV9 with TRBJ1-3; D is uncertain. Trimming pared 0 bases from V and 0 bases from J, leaving 7 bases between. The CDR3 sequence is 15 residues long. Germline loops: CDR1 SGDLS, CDR2 YYNGEE.

The chain links TRBV7-9 to TRBJ2-7; D is unclear. Germline CDR1 is SEHNR and CDR2 is FQNEAQ (reference sequence). This CDR3 has 14 residues. The V end lost 2 bases, the J end lost 3 bases, and 11 bases lay between the germline ends. The CDR3 region has the DNA TGTGCCAGCAGCTTAAGCGAGAGGAGCTACGAGCAGTACTTC. It is translated as CASSLSERSYEQYF.

This clone was detected many times. The chain is built from TRBV7-6 and TRBJ2-7; 9 bases match TRBD1. Germline CDR1 is SGHVS and CDR2 is FNYEAQ. The CDR3 totals 14 residues. V lost 9 bases to trimming and J lost 2 bases; unmatched junction nucleotides: 8. CDR3 loop: CARKIGTGTYEQYF. CDR3 DNA: TGTGCCAGGAAAATAGGGACAGGGACCTACGAGCAGTACTTC.

J is TRBJ2-7 and V is TRBV9, with D unclear. Germline CDR1 reads SGDLS; CDR2 reads YYNGEE. The length of the CDR3 is 15 residues. The V and J ends lost 1 base and 4 bases respectively, with 15 bases between them. DNA for the CDR3: TGTGCCAGCAGCGTATACCCCACGGAACTGTACGAGCAGTACTTC. This gives the protein CASSVYPTELYEQYF.

The rearrangement links TRBV7-6 to TRBJ2-1; D is perhaps TRBD1 or TRBD2 (6 bases each). Germline V CDR1 and CDR2: SGHVS, FNYEAQ. V lost 7 bases and J lost 2, with 15 bases in between. The CDR3 is 15 residues long. CDR3 nucleotides: TGTGCCAGCACCCTTGAGGGGGGACCCTACAATGAGCAGTTCTTC. Translated, it gives CASTLEGGPYNEQFF. Variable domain in full (rest from reference TRBV7-6 and TRBJ2-1): GAGVSQSPRYKVTKRGQDVALRCDPISGHVSLYWYRQALGQGPEFLTYFNYEAQQDKSGLPNDRFSAERPEGSISTLTIQRTEQRDSAMYRCASTLEGGPYNEQFFGPGTRLTVL.

V and J are TRBV6-5 and TRBJ2-1, with 7 bases that match TRBD2. Germline-derived CDR1 and CDR2 are MNHEY and SVGAGI. This CDR3 is 14 amino acids long. V was pared by 2 bases and J by 5 bases, with 3 bases of the junction left unmatched. The CDR3 nucleotides read TGTGCCAGCAGTTACCTGGGACTAAACAATGAGCAGTTCTTC. Translating it yields CASSYLGLNNEQFF.

This clone was picked up a small number of times. This chain joins TRBV27 and TRBJ2-3; D is uncertain. Trimming removed 2 bases from V and 1 base from J, with 10 bases in between. Germline V lookup: CDR1 MNHEY, CDR2 SMNVEV (reference sequence). The CDR3 is 15 amino acids. The CDR3 DNA sequence: TGTGCCAGCAGTTTAGTTTGGAGAGGCACAGATACGCAGTATTTT. It codes for CASSLVWRGTDTQYF.

The count of this clone is one. The chain links TRBV11-1 to TRBJ1-2, with D tentatively TRBD1 (6 bases). CDR3 length: 13 residues. Germline CDR1 reads SGHAT; CDR2 reads FQDESV (reference sequence). The V end lost 8 bases, the J end lost 4 bases, and 14 bases lay between the germline ends. The CDR3 region has the DNA TGTGCCAGCGCGGAGGAGGGGGGCTATGGCTACACCTTC. Translation gives CASAEEGGYGYTF.

Only one count was recorded for this clone. The chain recombines TRBV30 with TRBJ2-1, with 14 bases aligning to TRBD2. With 3 bases clipped from V and 0 bases from J, the junction kept 4 bases outside the gene matches. Per germline, CDR1 GTSNPN and CDR2 SVGIG (reference sequence). CDR3 length equals 17 residues. The CDR3 reads CAWRGLAGVASYNEQFF. The DNA for the CDR3 is TGTGCCTGGAGGGGACTAGCGGGAGTAGCCTCCTACAATGAGCAGTTCTTC.

This chain connects TRBV15 to TRBJ2-1, with 12 nucleotides matching TRBD2. This CDR3 comprises 17 residues. The germline V gene encodes CDR1 LNHNV and CDR2 YYDKDF (reference sequence). The J segment lost 12 bases and the V segment lost 0 bases, leaving 12 bases of the junction unmatched. CDR3 DNA: TGTGCCACCAGCAGAGATAAAGTCCGACTAGCGGGAGTTGGGCAGTTCTTC. It encodes CATSRDKVRLAGVGQFF.

The rearrangement links TRBV30 to TRBJ1-3; D unclear. Germline V gives CDR1 GTSNPN, CDR2 SVGIG (reference sequence). Trimming pared 1 base from V and 4 bases from J, leaving 2 bases between. This CDR3 spans 11 amino acids. The CDR3 coding sequence is TGTGCCTGGAGTGCGGGAAACACCATATATTTT. It codes for CAWSAGNTIYF. Full variable domain (missing parts from reference TRBV30 and TRBJ1-3): SQTIHQWPATLVQPVGSPLSLECTVEGTSNPNLYWYRQAAGRGLQLLFYSVGIGQISSEVPQNLSASRPQDRQFILSSKKLLLSDSGFYLCAWSAGNTIYFGEGSWLTVV.